The text below deals with one T cell receptor beta chain. TCRdb reprocessed the 5' RACE reads, with one entry per CDR3 protein and no DNA. In all, the sample yields 400,000 or so distinct CDR3 sequences. The data originate from a study of T cells expressing NK-cell markers. CDR3 length: 13 residues. The germline V gene has CDR1 DFQATT and CDR2 SNEGSKA (reference sequence). This sequence was found in a woman between 50 and 59 years old in good health. This chain joins TRBV20-1 and TRBJ2-5. Sequences were obtained from blood T cells: a sorted CD56 or NKG2C T cell subset, CD4+ or CD8+ T cells, or bulk PBMC T cells (not recorded which). Here the CDR3 reads CSASGPQEETQYF.